These T cell receptor beta chains were read from a single sample in a study of blood T cells in healthy people across ages. TCRdb re-called the 5' RACE reads with MiXCR, one entry per CDR3 protein. This sample carries over 300,000 distinct CDR3 sequences, 45% to 60% of them seen once, and the ten largest clones take 45% to 65%. Sequencing was performed on blood. These TCRs come from a man between 60 and 75 years old in good health. Each CDR3 is given with its conserved first and last residue. The order of the fields is clone size, D gene, J gene, V gene, CDR3 protein, CDR3 DNA. A D gene is named only where the DNA matches it firmly. A row's size may be missing; if present it is once, few, many or a size class.

clone size: few
D gene: TRBD2
J gene: TRBJ2-7
V gene: TRBV5-6
CDR3 protein: CASSEGLADLLYEQYF
CDR3 DNA: TGTGCCAGCAGCGAGGGACTAGCGGACCTTTTGTACGAGCAGTACTTC

clone size: many
D gene: NA
J gene: TRBJ2-7
V gene: TRBV12-3/TRBV12-4
CDR3 protein: CASSLTDEQYF
CDR3 DNA: TGTGCCAGCAGTTTAACAGACGAGCAGTACTTC

clone size: NA
D gene: NA
J gene: TRBJ2-3
V gene: TRBV5-5
CDR3 protein: CASSFLGGGTDTQYF
CDR3 DNA: TGTGCCAGCAGCTTCTTGGGTGGGGGCACAGATACGCAGTATTTT

clone size: NA
D gene: NA
J gene: TRBJ1-2
V gene: TRBV18
CDR3 protein: CASSKGGRVYGYTF
CDR3 DNA: TGTGCCAGCTCAAAAGGCGGCAGAGTCTATGGCTACACCTTC

clone size: NA
D gene: TRBD2
J gene: TRBJ2-5
V gene: TRBV7-2
CDR3 protein: CASSLALGGRGETQYF
CDR3 DNA: TGTGCCAGCAGCTTAGCTCTGGGCGGGAGAGGAGAGACCCAGTACTTC

clone size: few
D gene: NA
J gene: TRBJ2-1
V gene: TRBV11-2
CDR3 protein: CASSAQGWDEQFF
CDR3 DNA: TGTGCCAGCAGCGCCCAGGGTTGGGATGAGCAGTTCTTC

clone size: NA
D gene: TRBD2
J gene: TRBJ2-3
V gene: TRBV2
CDR3 protein: CASSEWGGGGTDTQYF
CDR3 DNA: TGTGCCAGCAGTGAATGGGGGGGAGGGGGCACAGATACGCAGTATTTT

clone size: few
D gene: NA
J gene: TRBJ1-2
V gene: TRBV9
CDR3 protein: CASSPTGNAGGYTF
CDR3 DNA: TGTGCCAGCAGCCCCACAGGGAATGCGGGTGGCTACACCTTC

clone size: few
D gene: NA
J gene: TRBJ2-1
V gene: TRBV20-1
CDR3 protein: CSASSRPGNEQFF
CDR3 DNA: TGCAGTGCTAGTAGTAGGCCAGGTAATGAGCAGTTCTTC

clone size: few
D gene: NA
J gene: TRBJ2-7
V gene: TRBV3-1
CDR3 protein: CASSQGRNEQYF
CDR3 DNA: TGTGCCAGCAGCCAAGGACGGAACGAGCAGTACTTC

clone size: NA
D gene: NA
J gene: TRBJ2-7
V gene: TRBV12-3/TRBV12-4
CDR3 protein: CASSHDISEQYF
CDR3 DNA: TGTGCCAGCAGCCACGACATATCCGAGCAGTACTTC

clone size: NA
D gene: TRBD2
J gene: TRBJ2-3
V gene: TRBV11-2
CDR3 protein: CASSPATSGITQYF
CDR3 DNA: TGTGCCAGCAGCCCGGCAACGAGCGGGATTACGCAGTATTTT

clone size: NA
D gene: NA
J gene: TRBJ2-1
V gene: TRBV20-1
CDR3 protein: CSAPGEQGREQFF
CDR3 DNA: TGCAGTGCGCCAGGGGAGCAGGGACGCGAGCAGTTCTTC

clone size: NA
D gene: TRBD2
J gene: TRBJ2-1
V gene: TRBV7-6
CDR3 protein: CASSLGLAGGPEVNEQFF
CDR3 DNA: TGTGCCAGCAGCTTAGGGTTAGCGGGAGGCCCCGAAGTCAATGAGCAGTTCTTC

clone size: NA
D gene: NA
J gene: TRBJ2-3
V gene: TRBV6-6
CDR3 protein: CASSYFTDTQYF
CDR3 DNA: TGTGCCAGCAGTTACTTCACAGATACGCAGTATTTT

clone size: NA
D gene: TRBD1
J gene: TRBJ2-7
V gene: TRBV9
CDR3 protein: CASSVTRDRVSEQYF
CDR3 DNA: TGTGCCAGCAGCGTAACTAGGGACAGGGTCTCCGAGCAGTACTTC

clone size: few
D gene: NA
J gene: TRBJ2-5
V gene: TRBV5-1
CDR3 protein: CASGLQGSAGETQYF
CDR3 DNA: TGCGCCAGCGGATTACAGGGAAGTGCCGGGGAGACCCAGTACTTC

clone size: few
D gene: TRBD1
J gene: TRBJ1-1
V gene: TRBV18
CDR3 protein: CASSPTGGGTEAFF
CDR3 DNA: TGTGCCAGCTCACCGACAGGGGGGGGAACTGAAGCTTTCTTT

clone size: few
D gene: TRBD1
J gene: TRBJ2-3
V gene: TRBV29-1
CDR3 protein: CSANPGTGGPDTQYF
CDR3 DNA: TGCAGCGCCAATCCCGGGACAGGGGGACCAGATACGCAGTATTTT

clone size: NA
D gene: TRBD2
J gene: TRBJ2-3
V gene: TRBV5-1
CDR3 protein: CASRRGDQQADTQYF
CDR3 DNA: TGCGCCAGCCGCCGGGGGGACCAGCAGGCAGATACGCAGTATTTT

clone size: NA
D gene: TRBD1
J gene: TRBJ2-1
V gene: TRBV7-2
CDR3 protein: CASSFHGTGVYNEQFF
CDR3 DNA: TGTGCCAGCAGCTTTCACGGGACAGGGGTCTACAATGAGCAGTTCTTC

clone size: NA
D gene: NA
J gene: TRBJ2-3
V gene: TRBV5-1
CDR3 protein: CASMDPGTSTDTQYF
CDR3 DNA: TGCGCCAGCATGGATCCCGGGACTAGCACAGATACGCAGTATTTT

clone size: NA
D gene: TRBD1
J gene: TRBJ1-2
V gene: TRBV6-1
CDR3 protein: CASGDRDRGPYGYTF
CDR3 DNA: TGTGCCAGCGGTGACCGGGACAGGGGACCCTATGGCTACACCTTC

clone size: NA
D gene: NA
J gene: TRBJ2-7
V gene: TRBV24-1
CDR3 protein: CVTSDSNNEQYF
CDR3 DNA: TGTGTCACCAGTGACTCTAACAATGAGCAGTACTTC

clone size: NA
D gene: NA
J gene: TRBJ2-7
V gene: TRBV27
CDR3 protein: CASSLRQPSYEQYF
CDR3 DNA: TGTGCCAGCAGTTTAAGACAACCCTCCTACGAGCAGTACTTC

clone size: NA
D gene: TRBD1
J gene: TRBJ2-7
V gene: TRBV28
CDR3 protein: CASSSWTDRGGEQYF
CDR3 DNA: TGTGCCAGCAGTTCCTGGACGGACAGGGGGGGGGAGCAGTACTTC

clone size: few
D gene: NA
J gene: TRBJ1-1
V gene: TRBV28
CDR3 protein: CASGPGALNTEAFF
CDR3 DNA: TGTGCCAGCGGCCCAGGGGCCCTGAACACTGAAGCTTTCTTT

clone size: few
D gene: TRBD1
J gene: TRBJ2-7
V gene: TRBV29-1
CDR3 protein: CSAHGTGYEQYF
CDR3 DNA: TGCAGCGCTCACGGGACAGGCTACGAGCAGTACTTC

clone size: once
D gene: TRBD1
J gene: TRBJ2-7
V gene: TRBV12-3/TRBV12-4
CDR3 protein: CASSSVGQGVSYEQYF
CDR3 DNA: TGTGCCAGCAGTTCGGTGGGACAGGGGGTATCCTACGAGCAGTACTTC

clone size: NA
D gene: NA
J gene: TRBJ2-5
V gene: TRBV28
CDR3 protein: CASSFPPPMETVWETQYF
CDR3 DNA: TGTGCCAGCAGTTTCCCTCCCCCCATGGAGACAGTGTGGGAGACCCAGTACTTC

clone size: NA
D gene: NA
J gene: TRBJ2-5
V gene: TRBV6-2/TRBV6-3
CDR3 protein: CASSSPLARKTQYF
CDR3 DNA: TGTGCCAGCAGTTCACCTCTAGCGCGGAAGACCCAGTACTTC

clone size: few
D gene: NA
J gene: TRBJ2-3
V gene: TRBV11-2
CDR3 protein: CASSLAAADTQYF
CDR3 DNA: TGTGCCAGCAGCTTAGCGGCGGCGGATACGCAGTATTTT

clone size: once
D gene: TRBD2
J gene: TRBJ2-1
V gene: TRBV20-1
CDR3 protein: CSATSGDYPSNEQFF
CDR3 DNA: TGCAGTGCCACCTCGGGGGACTACCCCTCCAATGAGCAGTTCTTC

clone size: NA
D gene: NA
J gene: TRBJ1-2
V gene: TRBV6-2/TRBV6-3
CDR3 protein: CASRRGVDYGYTF
CDR3 DNA: TGTGCCAGCAGGCGGGGGGTCGACTATGGCTACACCTTC

clone size: NA
D gene: NA
J gene: TRBJ2-5
V gene: TRBV4-2
CDR3 protein: CASSQDLAPGEQYF
CDR3 DNA: TGTGCCAGCAGCCAAGATCTGGCCCCTGGGGAGCAGTACTTC

clone size: NA
D gene: TRBD1
J gene: TRBJ1-2
V gene: TRBV3-1
CDR3 protein: CASTPTGSLRYGYTF
CDR3 DNA: TGTGCCAGCACCCCGACAGGGAGCCTCCGCTACGGCTACACCTTC

clone size: few
D gene: NA
J gene: TRBJ2-3
V gene: TRBV5-1
CDR3 protein: CASSFFTDTQYF
CDR3 DNA: TGCGCCAGCAGCTTCTTCACAGATACGCAGTATTTT

clone size: NA
D gene: TRBD1
J gene: TRBJ2-1
V gene: TRBV10-3
CDR3 protein: CAISGGQGINEQFF
CDR3 DNA: TGTGCCATCAGCGGGGGACAGGGGATCAATGAGCAGTTCTTC

clone size: few
D gene: TRBD1
J gene: TRBJ1-2
V gene: TRBV24-1
CDR3 protein: CATSDAKGAYGYTF
CDR3 DNA: TGTGCCACCAGTGACGCCAAGGGGGCCTATGGCTACACCTTC

clone size: NA
D gene: TRBD2
J gene: TRBJ2-7
V gene: TRBV20-1
CDR3 protein: CSARDRAGEYHEQYF
CDR3 DNA: TGCAGTGCTAGAGATAGGGCGGGAGAGTACCACGAGCAGTACTTC

clone size: few
D gene: NA
J gene: TRBJ1-6
V gene: TRBV7-2
CDR3 protein: CASSSRRGHNSPLHF
CDR3 DNA: TGTGCCAGCAGCTCCCGCCGGGGCCATAATTCACCCCTCCACTTT

clone size: NA
D gene: TRBD1
J gene: TRBJ2-7
V gene: TRBV10-3
CDR3 protein: CAISGTGAHEQYF
CDR3 DNA: TGTGCCATCAGCGGGACAGGGGCCCACGAGCAGTACTTC

clone size: many
D gene: TRBD2
J gene: TRBJ2-3
V gene: TRBV7-2
CDR3 protein: CASSLAVGRRDTQYF
CDR3 DNA: TGTGCCAGCAGCTTAGCGGTCGGGAGGAGAGATACGCAGTATTTT

clone size: NA
D gene: TRBD2
J gene: TRBJ2-1
V gene: TRBV10-3
CDR3 protein: CAIRDGTSGRNNEQFF
CDR3 DNA: TGTGCCATCAGGGACGGGACTAGCGGGAGGAACAATGAGCAGTTCTTC

clone size: few
D gene: TRBD2
J gene: TRBJ2-1
V gene: TRBV18
CDR3 protein: CASSPWTSEEQFF
CDR3 DNA: TGTGCCAGCTCACCATGGACTAGCGAGGAGCAGTTCTTC